One sample yielded the 25 T cell receptor beta chains listed below, sequenced in a study of blood T cells in healthy people across ages. A second PCR, run for roughly 6 to 11 cycles, used a sample-barcoded 5' primer plus a J-beta primer mix. TCRdb analysed the 5' RACE reads with MiXCR anew, one entry per CDR3 protein. The table includes about 1.4 million distinct CDR3 sequences, 55% to 75% detected once. The sequenced sample was blood. Receptors originate from a man aged 18 to 35 in good health.

This chain links TRBV27 with TRBJ2-2; TRBD1 agrees at 12 bases. Germline lookup yields CDR1 MNHEY and CDR2 SMNVEV (reference sequence). This CDR3 region has 16 residues. V gave up 6 bases and J gave up 8 bases; unmatched junction bases: 10. The CDR3 loop reads CASRRLGQGAGGELFF. In DNA form, the CDR3 reads TGTGCCAGCAGACGTCTGGGACAGGGGGCAGGTGGGGAGCTGTTTTTT.

In its sample, this clonotype was seen a few times. V is TRBV6-5 and J is TRBJ1-4; no firm D call. Germline assignment: CDR1 MNHEY and CDR2 SVGAGI. The germline V and J ends were trimmed by 5 bases and 8 bases, with 9 bases remaining between them. The CDR3 length is 12 residues. This CDR3 reads CASSQDPEKLFF. Written as DNA, the CDR3 is TGTGCCAGCAGTCAAGACCCCGAAAAACTGTTTTTT.

This sequence joins TRBV5-6 and TRBJ2-3, with 9 bases aligning to TRBD2. Germline loops: CDR1 SGHDT, CDR2 YYEEEE. Trimming removed 4 bases from V and 4 bases from J; junction bases left unmatched: 7. The CDR3 extends over 15 amino acids. Here the CDR3 reads CASSLAGRWADTQYF. As DNA, the CDR3 is TGTGCCAGCAGCCTAGCGGGGCGGTGGGCAGATACGCAGTATTTT.

The CDR3 DNA reads as TGTGCCAGCAGTTCCCAATACACACCTAGTAACACTGAAGCTTTCTTT. Translating it yields CASSSQYTPSNTEAFF. V usage is TRBV12-3 or TRBV12-4 and J usage is TRBJ1-1, with D hard to call. The ends were cut back, 4 bases at V and 2 bases at J, with 17 bases in the middle. The CDR3 covers 16 residues.

This chain links TRBV2 with TRBJ2-7, with D perhaps given as TRBD1 or TRBD2 (5 bases each). The CDR3 loop spans 14 amino acids. Germline V CDR1 and CDR2: SNHLY, FYNNEI. V gave up 6 bases and J gave up 2 bases, with 14 bases separating them. As DNA, the CDR3 is TGTGCCAGCAGGGACGGGACGGGGCCCTACGAGCAGTACTTC. Translated: CASRDGTGPYEQYF.

CDR3 sequence: CASSLGTGIDEQFF. The CDR3, as DNA: TGTGCCAGCAGCTTAGGAACGGGGATCGATGAGCAGTTCTTC. The chain uses TRBV7-9 and TRBJ2-1, with D possibly TRBD2 on 5 matching bases. The CDR3 contains 14 residues. Looked up from germline, CDR1 is SEHNR and CDR2 is FQNEAQ (reference sequence). V was pared by 1 base and J by 8 bases, with 12 bases between.

V and J are TRBV7-2 and TRBJ2-2, with D unresolved. Germline values: CDR1 SGHTA, CDR2 FQGNSA. The CDR3 loop spans 15 amino acids. The V and J ends lost 6 bases and 0 bases respectively, with 11 bases between them. CDR3 sequence: CASRRGTANTGELFF. For the CDR3, the DNA is TGTGCCAGCAGACGAGGAACCGCGAACACCGGGGAGCTGTTTTTT.

The chain links TRBV20-1 to TRBJ2-5; D unclear. This CDR3 has 15 amino acids. V was trimmed by 2 bases and J by 1 base, leaving 14 bases between them. CDR1 is DFQATT and CDR2 is SNEGSKA in the germline V gene (reference sequence). CDR3 amino acids: CSARRAFGGQETQYF. The CDR3, as DNA: TGCAGTGCTAGACGTGCGTTTGGCGGCCAAGAGACCCAGTACTTC.

The gene calls are TRBV7-2 and TRBJ2-7; D not resolved. The germline V gene has CDR1 SGHTA and CDR2 FQGNSA. The CDR3 is 13 amino acids. V dropped 1 base and J dropped 7 bases, with 11 bases sitting between them. The CDR3 reads CASSLDPSNEQYF. The CDR3 region has the DNA TGTGCCAGCAGCTTAGACCCAAGTAATGAGCAGTACTTC.

J is TRBJ2-1 and V is TRBV11-3; 8 bases agree with TRBD2. The CDR3 runs to 16 residues. The germline CDR1 and CDR2 sequences are SGHNT and YENEEA. J was trimmed by 3 bases and V by 3 bases; bases with no gene match: 7. CDR3 protein: CASSFGFSGDYNEQFF. In DNA, the CDR3 is TGTGCCAGCAGCTTCGGATTTAGCGGGGACTACAATGAGCAGTTCTTC.

This chain joins TRBV11-2 and TRBJ2-7, with D unresolved. The germline V gene encodes CDR1 SGHAT and CDR2 FQNNGV. The CDR3 runs 12 residues. Between the trimmed V and J ends, which lost 2 bases and 7 bases, there was a span of 9 bases. CDR3 protein: CASSLFYNEQYF. In DNA, the CDR3 is TGTGCCAGCAGCTTATTCTACAATGAGCAGTACTTC.

This clonotype has just a few counts. This chain uses TRBV10-3 with TRBJ2-3; D remains ambiguous. Looked up from germline, CDR1 is ENHRY and CDR2 is SYGVKD. Between the trimmed V and J ends, which lost 2 bases and 5 bases, there was a span of 8 bases. The CDR3 is 13 residues long. The CDR3 sequence is CAISEIPQDTQYF. In DNA form, the CDR3 reads TGTGCCATCAGTGAGATTCCCCAAGATACGCAGTATTTT.

The chain carries TRBV18 and TRBJ2-7, with D possibly TRBD1 on 6 matching bases. The CDR3 is 15 amino acids. CDR1 is KGHSH and CDR2 is LQKENI in the germline V gene. Trimming cost V 2 bases and J 1 base, with 12 bases left between them. The CDR3 loop reads CASSPIPDSSYEQYF. CDR3 sequence (DNA): TGTGCCAGCTCACCAATACCGGACAGTTCCTACGAGCAGTACTTC.

This chain joins TRBV3-1 and TRBJ2-2, with TRBD2 matching over 7 bases. V was clipped by 1 base and J by 2 bases; unmatched bases: 4. This CDR3 has 16 residues. CDR1 and CDR2 from the germline V gene are LGHDT and YNNKEL (reference sequence). The DNA for the CDR3 is TGTGCCAGCAGCCAAGGGGTAGCGGGCAACACCGGGGAGCTGTTTTTT. Protein sequence: CASSQGVAGNTGELFF. Full variable domain (remainder filled in from reference TRBV3-1 and TRBJ2-2): DTAVSQTPKYLVTQMGNDKSIKCEQNLGHDTMYWYKQDSKKFLKIMFSYNNKELIINETVPNRFSPKSPDKAHLNLHINSLELGDSAVYFCASSQGVAGNTGELFFGEGSRLTVL.

The CDR3, as DNA: TGTGCCAGCAGTCCGTGGGGGTTTGAAAAACTGTTTTTT. It encodes CASSPWGFEKLFF. The genes are TRBV12-3 or TRBV12-4 and TRBJ1-4, with a tentative D call TRBD1 (5 bases). The CDR3 sequence is 13 residues long. Trimming pared 5 bases from V and 7 bases from J, leaving 11 bases between.

This clonotype came up once. The CDR3 DNA is TGTGCCAGCAGGGCGTTGGGTCAGTTCGATGACAATGAGCAGTACTTC. It translates to CASRALGQFDDNEQYF. V gene TRBV6-2 or TRBV6-3 combines with J gene TRBJ2-5, with D uncertain. The germline V and J ends were trimmed by 6 bases and 11 bases, with 28 bases remaining between them. The CDR3 length is 16 residues. Germline V gene lookup returns CDR1 MNHEY and CDR2 SVGEGT.

With regard to this clonotype: The junction does not match germline at one end; this may be a read error. The chain has TRBV20-1 and TRBJ2-3, with 8 nucleotides matching TRBD2. The CDR3 extends over 17 amino acids. The germline gives CDR1 DFQATT, CDR2 SNEGSKA (reference sequence). The CDR3 reads CGARNLWLAGYTDTQYF. The DNA of the CDR3 is TGCGGTGCTAGAAATCTTTGGCTAGCGGGTTACACAGATACGCAGTATTTT.

The rearrangement links TRBV9 to TRBJ2-1; 10 positions match TRBD1. Germline V gene data show CDR1 as SGDLS and CDR2 as YYNGEE. The length of the CDR3 is 16 residues. The V and J ends lost 0 bases and 10 bases, in that order; junction bases with no gene match: 10. The CDR3 DNA follows: TGTGCCAGCAGCGTAGCAGGACAGGGGGGATCAATGGAGCAGTTCTTC. This translates into CASSVAGQGGSMEQFF.

This clonotype was seen only a few times. The V call is TRBV20-1, the J call TRBJ2-1; TRBD2 matches 8 bases. The CDR3 loop spans 14 amino acids. CDR1 is DFQATT, CDR2 SNEGSKA, per germline (reference sequence). The V gene end was trimmed by 6 bases and the J gene end by 6 bases; junction bases not matched to a gene: 10. The CDR3 coding sequence is TGCAGTGCCCGCGGGGGGAGGTGGGGCAATGAGCAGTTCTTC. It translates to CSARGGRWGNEQFF.

Only a few counts were recorded for this clonotype. V gene TRBV12-3 or TRBV12-4 combines with J gene TRBJ2-1, with D perhaps TRBD2 (6 bases). The V end lost 5 bases, the J end lost 2 bases, and 10 bases lay between the germline ends. The CDR3 runs 14 residues. CDR3 protein: CASSAEGTYNEQFF. The CDR3 nucleotides read TGTGCCAGCAGTGCGGAGGGAACCTACAATGAGCAGTTCTTC.

Ten or more counts support this clonotype. The genes are TRBV27 and TRBJ1-4; 10 positions agree with TRBD1. The CDR3 totals 14 residues. The germline gives CDR1 MNHEY, CDR2 SMNVEV (reference sequence). V shed 6 bases and J 8 bases; nucleotides not matched to a gene: 6. CDR3 residues: CASSPGQGREKLFF. In DNA, the CDR3 is TGTGCCAGCAGCCCGGGACAGGGGCGAGAAAAACTGTTTTTT.

The rearrangement joins TRBV10-3 to TRBJ1-6; TRBD1 aligns across 11 bases. V gave up 11 bases and J gave up 11 bases; unmatched junction bases: 11. The germline V gene has CDR1 ENHRY and CDR2 SYGVKD. The CDR3 runs to 14 residues. CDR3 sequence reads: CAASPPGQGAPLHF. CDR3 DNA sequence: TGTGCCGCCTCTCCGCCGGGACAGGGGGCACCCCTCCACTTT.

This clonotype was detected once. This chain connects TRBV7-9 to TRBJ2-7; D is possibly TRBD1 or TRBD2 (5 bases each). The J call is doubtful: the DNA matches TRBJ2-5 better. The CDR3 is 14 amino acids. CDR1 and CDR2 from the germline V gene are SEHNR and FQNEAQ (reference sequence). The CDR3 loop is CASSLKGTGETQYF. For the CDR3, the DNA is TGTGCCAGCAGCTTAAAGGGGACGGGAGAGACCCAGTACTTC.

V gene TRBV4-2 combines with J gene TRBJ2-5, with 13 bases identical to TRBD2. J lost 5 bases, V lost 3 bases, and 6 bases had no gene match. Germline V CDR1 and CDR2: LGHNA, YNFKEQ. The CDR3 runs to 16 residues. The CDR3 region has the DNA TGTGCCAGCAGCCAGGTGACTAGCGGGAGGATGGAGACCCAGTACTTC. The encoded protein is CASSQVTSGRMETQYF.

V gene TRBV12-3 or TRBV12-4 combines with J gene TRBJ2-5; 10 bases map to TRBD2. This CDR3 has 17 amino acids. The trim removed 8 bases at V and 2 bases at J, leaving 14 bases unmatched. The CDR3 DNA sequence: TGTGCCAGCGGACAATCCAGGACTAGCGGAGTACAAGAGACCCAGTACTTC. Its protein product is CASGQSRTSGVQETQYF.